One and the same sample provided the 3 T cell receptor beta chains below, sequenced in a study of T cells after yellow fever vaccination. TCRdb ran MiXCR on the 5' RACE reads and lists one entry per CDR3 protein. The top ten hold 15% to 20% of the sample, which has 300,000 or so distinct CDR3 sequences, 7% to 10% seen once. The starting material was PBMCs, obtained about 41 days after the first yellow fever vaccination. Source of these receptors: a man aged 18 to 30 who received the YFV17D yellow fever vaccine.

The rearrangement uses TRBV3-1 and TRBJ1-5; TRBD1 is a possible D gene (6 bases). The V end lost 4 bases, the J end lost 2 bases, and 12 bases lay between the germline ends. There are 15 residues in the CDR3. Germline CDR1 is LGHDT and CDR2 is YNNKEL (reference sequence). CDR3 region: CASSRGKGGNQPQHF. Written as DNA, the CDR3 is TGTGCCAGCAGCCGAGGGAAGGGGGGCAATCAGCCCCAGCATTTT.

The chain uses TRBV10-3 and TRBJ2-1; the D call may be TRBD1 or TRBD2 (6 bases each). There are 13 residues in the CDR3. Germline V gives CDR1 ENHRY, CDR2 SYGVKD. CDR3 bases: TGTGTCGTCTTCCCGGGGGCGGCCAATGAGCAGTTCTTC. Translating gives CVVFPGAANEQFF.

This clonotype showed up just a few times. V is TRBV12-3 or TRBV12-4 and J is TRBJ2-3; 7 bases are a match to TRBD1. Losses at the gene ends were 11 bases for V and 0 bases for J; bases not matched to a gene: 20. The CDR3 loop spans 18 amino acids. CDR3 amino acids: CAFRQEEVGTASTDTQYF. The CDR3 DNA reads as TGTGCCTTCAGACAGGAAGAGGTCGGGACAGCTAGCACAGATACGCAGTATTTT.